The T cell receptor beta chain described here comes from a study of vaccination and CD4 T cells after COVID-19. Turning to the study itself: The stimulating agents, overlapping spike peptides, came from SARS-CoV-2, HCoV-NL63, HCoV-OC43 and HCoV-229E.

This clonotype was counted only a few times. Antigen unknown. Treatment in this sample: approximately 10-day PBMC culture with coronavirus spike peptide pools or control peptides (ViraFEST assay). ViraFEST used peptide pools to expand antigen-specific T cells, then sequenced TCRs. Researchers grew the cells for roughly ten days and then pulled out CD4+ T cells by negative selection. With the Oncomine TCR Beta short-read assay, DNA from cultured CD4+ T cells was sequenced. From the PCR reads, TCRdb called clonotypes with MiXCR, one entry per CDR3 protein. In the table there are approximately 13,000 distinct CDR3 sequences, approximately 48% of which are singletons. CDR3 length: 15 amino acids. The V gene lost 5 bases and the J gene lost 9 bases, with 17 bases spanning the gap. Germline V gene lookup returns CDR1 SGHNT and CDR2 YENEEA.

This clonotype was obtained from a human donor who had recovered from COVID-19. The chain recombines TRBV11-3 with TRBJ1-6; TRBD1 might be the D (5 bases). The sequencing input was CD4+ T cells from blood, cultured in vitro. The CDR3 reads CASSAAGGSSSPLHF. CDR3 sequence (DNA): TGTGCCAGCAGCGCCGCTGGGGGAAGCAGTTCACCCCTCCACTTT. The variable domain in full, with the rest retrieved from reference TRBV11-3 and TRBJ1-6, is EAGVVQSPRYKIIEKKQPVAFWCNPISGHNTLYWYLQNLGQGPELLIRYENEEAVDDSQLPKDRFSAERLKGVDSTLKIQPAELGDSAVYLCASSAAGGSSSPLHFGNGTRLTVT.